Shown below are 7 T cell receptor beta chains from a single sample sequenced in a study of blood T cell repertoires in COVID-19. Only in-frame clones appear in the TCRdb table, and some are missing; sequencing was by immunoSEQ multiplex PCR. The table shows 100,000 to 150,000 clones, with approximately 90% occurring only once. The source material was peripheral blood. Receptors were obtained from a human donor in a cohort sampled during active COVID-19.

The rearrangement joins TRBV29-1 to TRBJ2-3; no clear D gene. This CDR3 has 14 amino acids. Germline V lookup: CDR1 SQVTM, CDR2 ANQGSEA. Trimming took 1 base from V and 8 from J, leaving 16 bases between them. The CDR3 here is CSVEGPTRPGTQYF. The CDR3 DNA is TGCAGCGTTGAAGGCCCTACTCGGCCGGGTACGCAGTATTTT.

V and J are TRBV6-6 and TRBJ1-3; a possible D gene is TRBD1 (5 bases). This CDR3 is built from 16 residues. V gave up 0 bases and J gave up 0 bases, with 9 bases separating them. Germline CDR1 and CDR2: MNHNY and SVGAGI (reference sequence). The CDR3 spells CASSYSSGVSGNTIYF. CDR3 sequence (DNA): TGTGCCAGCAGTTACTCGTCGGGGGTCTCTGGAAACACCATATATTTT.

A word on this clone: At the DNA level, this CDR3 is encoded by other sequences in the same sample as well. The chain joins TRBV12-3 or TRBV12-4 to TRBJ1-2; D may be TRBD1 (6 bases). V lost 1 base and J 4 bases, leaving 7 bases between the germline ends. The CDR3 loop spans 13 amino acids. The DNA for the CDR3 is TGTGCCAGCAGTTTAGTACAGGGCTATGGCTACACCTTC. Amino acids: CASSLVQGYGYTF.

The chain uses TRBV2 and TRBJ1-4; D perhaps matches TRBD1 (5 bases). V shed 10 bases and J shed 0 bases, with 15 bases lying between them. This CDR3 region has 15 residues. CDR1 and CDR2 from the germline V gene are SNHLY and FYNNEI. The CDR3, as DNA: TGTGCCACTAGTCTCTGGGGGGCAACTAATGAAAAACTGTTTTTT. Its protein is CATSLWGATNEKLFF.

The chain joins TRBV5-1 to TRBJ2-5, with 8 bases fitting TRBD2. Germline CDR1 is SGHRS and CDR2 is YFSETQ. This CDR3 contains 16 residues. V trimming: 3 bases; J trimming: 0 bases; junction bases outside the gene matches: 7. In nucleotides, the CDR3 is TGCGCCAGCAGCTCACCGCCGGGGGGGAACCAAGAGACCCAGTACTTC. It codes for CASSSPPGGNQETQYF.

CDR3 in amino acids: CASSQDGRGTDTQYF. The CDR3 DNA reads as TGCGCCAGCAGCCAAGATGGGAGGGGCACAGATACGCAGTATTTT. This chain links TRBV4-1 with TRBJ2-3; 7 bases map to TRBD2. This CDR3 spans 15 amino acids. Germline V gene data show CDR1 as MGHRA and CDR2 as YSYEKL. With 0 bases clipped from V and 1 base from J, the junction kept 1 base outside the gene matches.

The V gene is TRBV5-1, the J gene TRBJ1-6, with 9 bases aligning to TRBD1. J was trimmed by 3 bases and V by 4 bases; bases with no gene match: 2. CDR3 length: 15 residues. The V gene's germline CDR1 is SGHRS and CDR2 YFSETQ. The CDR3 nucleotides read TGCGCCAGCAGCCCGGACAGGGGCTATAATTCACCCCTCCACTTT. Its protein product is CASSPDRGYNSPLHF.